A selection of T cell receptor beta chains follows, all from one sample in a study of blood T cell repertoires in COVID-19. Clones were sequenced by immunoSEQ multiplex PCR, and TCRdb holds only the in-frame ones, with some missing. The sample includes about 160,000 clones, 92% seen only once; the top ten take about 4.8%. What was sequenced was peripheral blood. The receptors stem from a young man with COVID-19, enrolled during active disease. The CDR3 runs from the conserved cysteine through the conserved F or W. D genes are given only for firm matches. Where a row states a size, it is once, few, many or the class of an expanded clone; other rows omit it.

>TRBD2|TRBJ2-1|-|TRBV11-3
CASSSRSSGQQFF
TGTGCCAGCAGCTCCCGGTCTAGCGGACAGCAGTTCTTC
>TRBD2|TRBJ2-7|-|TRBV3-1/TRBV3-2
CASGTGGTYEQYF
TGTGCCAGTGGAACGGGGGGGACCTACGAGCAGTACTTC
>-|TRBJ2-7|-|TRBV28
CASSISRLTFLGEQYF
TGTGCCAGCAGTATTTCTCGACTAACCTTCTTGGGGGAGCAGTACTTC
>-|TRBJ2-2|-|TRBV6-2/TRBV6-3
CASSYPEGGGTGELFF
TGTGCCAGCAGTTACCCCGAGGGGGGGGGCACCGGGGAGCTGTTTTTT
>-|TRBJ2-5|-|TRBV3-1/TRBV3-2
CASSSRETQYF
TGTGCCAGCAGCTCCCGGGAGACCCAGTACTTC
>-|TRBJ1-3|-|TRBV5-6
CASSLVRGSGNTIYF
TGTGCCAGCAGCTTGGTTCGGGGCTCTGGAAACACCATATATTTT
>TRBD2|TRBJ2-7|-|TRBV7-2
CASSLASAGGWKYEQYF
TGTGCCAGCAGCTTAGCGTCGGCGGGAGGCTGGAAGTACGAGCAGTACTTC
>-|TRBJ2-2|-|TRBV9
CASSEPNTGELFF
TGTGCCAGCAGCGAGCCAAACACCGGGGAGCTGTTTTTT
>TRBD1|TRBJ2-3|-|TRBV7-2
CASSQNYRGTQYF
TGTGCCAGCAGCCAGAACTACAGGGGTACGCAGTATTTT
>TRBD1|TRBJ1-1|-|TRBV29-1
CSVADRGLTEAFF
TGCAGCGTCGCGGACAGGGGGCTCACTGAAGCTTTCTTT
>-|TRBJ2-7|-|TRBV7-9
CASSLGRISTYEQYF
TGTGCCAGCAGCTTGGGGCGAATATCTACCTACGAGCAGTACTTC
>-|TRBJ1-5|-|TRBV6-2/TRBV6-3
CASSPHERGGRSQPQHF
TGTGCCAGCAGTCCACACGAGAGGGGGGGTAGAAGTCAGCCCCAGCATTTT
>TRBD1|TRBJ2-2|-|TRBV25-1
CASRETGDPPGELFF
TGTGCCAGCAGGGAAACAGGGGACCCACCCGGGGAGCTGTTTTTT
>-|TRBJ2-2|-|TRBV4-3
CASSQVGAGVTGELFF
TGCGCCAGCAGCCAAGTGGGGGCTGGGGTTACCGGGGAGCTGTTTTTT
>TRBD1|TRBJ2-7|-|TRBV19
CASSRDSSYEQYF
TGTGCCAGTAGTAGGGACAGCTCCTACGAGCAGTACTTC
>TRBD1|TRBJ1-5|few|TRBV19
CASSMAVWDRINQPQHF
TGTGCCAGTAGTATGGCGGTTTGGGACAGGATCAATCAGCCCCAGCATTTT
>-|TRBJ2-2|-|TRBV6-5
CASSYSGSLNTGELFF
TGTGCCAGCAGTTACTCCGGGTCCCTGAACACCGGGGAGCTGTTTTTT
>TRBD1|TRBJ1-1|-|TRBV5-1
CASSSGTGGFGTEAFF
TGCGCCAGCAGCTCGGGGACAGGGGGCTTTGGCACTGAAGCTTTCTTT
>-|TRBJ2-7|-|TRBV7-2
CASSAGPQGYEQYF
TGTGCCAGCAGCGCCGGGCCCCAGGGCTACGAGCAGTACTTC
>-|TRBJ2-4|-|TRBV10-3
CAISESAYTAGDKNIQYF
TGTGCCATCAGTGAGTCGGCTTACACGGCCGGGGATAAAAACATTCAGTACTTC
>-|TRBJ2-7|-|TRBV14
CASSRGLSSYEQYF
TGTGCCAGCAGCCGAGGACTGAGCTCCTACGAGCAGTACTTC
>-|TRBJ1-1|-|TRBV7-2
CASSLGVGRGNTEAFF
TGTGCCAGCAGCTTAGGGGTGGGGCGAGGGAACACTGAAGCTTTCTTT
>-|TRBJ1-2|-|TRBV15
CATSRERGNYGYTF
TGTGCCACCAGCAGAGAAAGGGGAAACTATGGCTACACCTTC
>-|TRBJ1-2|-|TRBV11-2
CASSLRETSGYTF
TGTGCCAGCAGCTTACGGGAAACTAGTGGCTACACCTTC
>TRBD1|TRBJ2-5|-|TRBV12-3/TRBV12-4
CASSSGGGETQYF
TGTGCCAGCAGTTCAGGGGGCGGGGAGACCCAGTACTTC
>TRBD1|TRBJ2-7|-|TRBV7-9
CASSPDRGRGYEQYF
TGTGCCAGCAGCCCGGACAGGGGAAGGGGATACGAGCAGTACTTC
>TRBD2|TRBJ2-7|-|TRBV27
CASSARASGSLYEQYF
TGTGCCAGCAGTGCTCGGGCTAGCGGGAGTTTGTACGAGCAGTACTTC